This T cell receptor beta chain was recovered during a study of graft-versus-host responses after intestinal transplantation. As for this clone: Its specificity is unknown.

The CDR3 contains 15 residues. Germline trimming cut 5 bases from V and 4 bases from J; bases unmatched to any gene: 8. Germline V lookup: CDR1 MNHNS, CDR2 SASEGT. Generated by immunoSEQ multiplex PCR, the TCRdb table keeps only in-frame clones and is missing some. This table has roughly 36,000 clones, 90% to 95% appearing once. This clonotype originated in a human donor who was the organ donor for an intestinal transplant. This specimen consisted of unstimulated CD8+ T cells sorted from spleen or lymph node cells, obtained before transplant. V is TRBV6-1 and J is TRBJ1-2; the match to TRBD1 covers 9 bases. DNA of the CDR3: TGTGCCAGCAGTAGCACAGGGGGCTTCGGCTATGGCTACACCTTC. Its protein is CASSSTGGFGYGYTF.